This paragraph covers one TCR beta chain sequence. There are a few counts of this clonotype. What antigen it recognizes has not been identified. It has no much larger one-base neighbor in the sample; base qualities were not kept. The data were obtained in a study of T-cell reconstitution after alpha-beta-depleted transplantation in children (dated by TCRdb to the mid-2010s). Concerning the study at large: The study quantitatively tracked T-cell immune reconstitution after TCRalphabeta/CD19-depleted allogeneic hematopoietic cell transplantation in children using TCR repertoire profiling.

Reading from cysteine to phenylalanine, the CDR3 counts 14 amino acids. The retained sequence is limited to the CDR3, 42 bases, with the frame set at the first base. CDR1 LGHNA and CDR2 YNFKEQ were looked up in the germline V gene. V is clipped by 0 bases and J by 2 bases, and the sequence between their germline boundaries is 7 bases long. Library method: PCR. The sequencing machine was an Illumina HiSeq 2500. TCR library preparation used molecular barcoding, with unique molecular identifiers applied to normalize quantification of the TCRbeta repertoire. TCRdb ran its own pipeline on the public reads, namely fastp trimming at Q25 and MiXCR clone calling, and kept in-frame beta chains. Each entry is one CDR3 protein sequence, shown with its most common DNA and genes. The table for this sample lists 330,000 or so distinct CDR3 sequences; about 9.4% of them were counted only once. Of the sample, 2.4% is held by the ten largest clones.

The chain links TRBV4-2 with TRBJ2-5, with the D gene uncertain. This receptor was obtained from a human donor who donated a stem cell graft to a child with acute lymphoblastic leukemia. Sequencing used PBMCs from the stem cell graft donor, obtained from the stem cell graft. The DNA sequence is TGTGCCAGCAGCCAAGAGGATGGACAAGAGACCCAGTACTTC. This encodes CASSQEDGQETQYF.